A selection of T cell receptor beta chains follows, all from one sample in a study of blood T cell repertoires in COVID-19. TCRdb's table, derived via immunoSEQ multiplex PCR, lists solely in-frame clones and lacks some. The sample comprises about 380,000 clones, over 75% of which are singletons, and 1.3% rests with the top ten. Source material: PBMCs or T cells enriched from blood (not recorded which). The receptor source for this set is a man aged 25-45 years who had recovered from COVID-19. CDR3s leave out the opening cysteine and the closing phenylalanine or tryptophan. The order of the fields is V gene, J gene, CDR3 length, CDR3 protein.

>TRBV10-3|TRBJ2-3|12
ASKAAGLTDTQY
>TRBV18|TRBJ1-1|13
ASSPRDRWNTEAF
>TRBV6-1|TRBJ1-1|11
ASSEVEGTEAF
>TRBV18|TRBJ2-1|12
ASSPRRENNEQF
>TRBV7-2|TRBJ1-5|13
ASSLDRGIRQPQH
>TRBV3-1/TRBV3-2|TRBJ1-1|11
ASSRDTRTEAF
>TRBV28|TRBJ1-5|13
ASSPGLYSNQPQH
>TRBV7-7|TRBJ1-3|13
ASSPQSGDGNTIY
>TRBV9|TRBJ2-7|14
ASSFSPTVNSYEQY
>TRBV9|TRBJ2-1|15
ASSVGERVTSYNEQF
>TRBV7-9|TRBJ1-1|12
ASSLSTGNTEAF
>TRBV11-3|TRBJ1-1|14
ASSPLFDREIGEAF
>TRBV11-2|TRBJ1-1|12
ASSLGQGGTEAF
>TRBV9|TRBJ2-2|13
ASSQSTTGSGELF
>TRBV6-5|TRBJ2-2|13
ASTIRREGTGELF
>TRBV7-9|TRBJ1-6|12
ASNPGQDNSPLH
>TRBV6-2/TRBV6-3|TRBJ1-5|13
ASSPRDRVSQPQH
>TRBV6-5|TRBJ1-1|11
ASSIHRGSEAF
>TRBV30|TRBJ1-5|11
AWSPTGGGPQH
>TRBV18|TRBJ1-5|11
ASSPDRNQPQH
>TRBV12-3/TRBV12-4|TRBJ2-7|11
ASSLGILYEQY
>TRBV5-3|TRBJ1-2|9
ASRDRGNYT
>TRBV6-6|TRBJ1-5|13
ASSPQGEYYQPQH
>TRBV5-1|TRBJ2-1|12
ASSFTSGKDEQF
>TRBV5-6|TRBJ2-1|15
ASSPPPGLEFYNEQF
>TRBV2|TRBJ2-4|12
ASSVPGDKNIQY
>TRBV7-9|TRBJ1-6|13
ASSLGTGGISPLH
>TRBV3-1/TRBV3-2|TRBJ1-1|12
ASSQDSGGTEAF
>TRBV6-6|TRBJ2-7|13
ASTAADRISYEQY